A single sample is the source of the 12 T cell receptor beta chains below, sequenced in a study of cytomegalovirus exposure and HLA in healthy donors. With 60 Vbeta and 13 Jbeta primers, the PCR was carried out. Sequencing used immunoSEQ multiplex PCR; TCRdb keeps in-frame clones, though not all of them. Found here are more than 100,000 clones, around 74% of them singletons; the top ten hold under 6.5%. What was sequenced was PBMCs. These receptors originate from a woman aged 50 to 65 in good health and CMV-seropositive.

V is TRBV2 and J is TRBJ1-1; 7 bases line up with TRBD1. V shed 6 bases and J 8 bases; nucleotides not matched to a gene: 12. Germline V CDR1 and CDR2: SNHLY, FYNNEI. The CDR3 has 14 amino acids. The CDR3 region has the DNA TGTGCCAGCAGGACCGACAGGGTTGGGACCGAAGCTTTCTTT. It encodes CASRTDRVGTEAFF.

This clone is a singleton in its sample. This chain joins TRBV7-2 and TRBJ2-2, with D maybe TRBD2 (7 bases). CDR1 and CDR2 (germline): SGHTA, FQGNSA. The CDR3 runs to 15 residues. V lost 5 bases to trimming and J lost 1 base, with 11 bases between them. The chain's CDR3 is CASSPGGLNTGELFF. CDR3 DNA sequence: TGTGCCAGCAGCCCGGGGGGCCTGAACACCGGGGAGCTGTTTTTT. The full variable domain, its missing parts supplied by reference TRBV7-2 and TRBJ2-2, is GAGVSQSPSNKVTEKGKDVELRCDPISGHTALYWYRQSLGQGLEFLIYFQGNSAPDKSGLPSDRFSAERTGGSVSTLTIQRTQQEDSAVYLCASSPGGLNTGELFFGEGSRLTVL.

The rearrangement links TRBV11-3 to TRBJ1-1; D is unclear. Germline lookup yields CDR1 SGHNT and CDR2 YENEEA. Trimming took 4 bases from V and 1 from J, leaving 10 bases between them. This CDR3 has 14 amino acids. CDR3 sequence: CASSSSWQNTEAFF. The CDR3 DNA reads TGTGCCAGCAGCTCCTCATGGCAGAACACTGAAGCTTTCTTT. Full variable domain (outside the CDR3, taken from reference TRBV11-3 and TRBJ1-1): EAGVVQSPRYKIIEKKQPVAFWCNPISGHNTLYWYLQNLGQGPELLIRYENEEAVDDSQLPKDRFSAERLKGVDSTLKIQPAELGDSAVYLCASSSSWQNTEAFFGQGTRLTVV.

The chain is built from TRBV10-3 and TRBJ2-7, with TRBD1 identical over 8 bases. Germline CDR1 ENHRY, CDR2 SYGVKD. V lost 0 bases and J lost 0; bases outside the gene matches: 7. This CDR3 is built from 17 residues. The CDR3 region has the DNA TGTGCCATCAGTGAGTCGGGGCAGGGGGCTACCTCCTACGAGCAGTACTTC. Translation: CAISESGQGATSYEQYF.

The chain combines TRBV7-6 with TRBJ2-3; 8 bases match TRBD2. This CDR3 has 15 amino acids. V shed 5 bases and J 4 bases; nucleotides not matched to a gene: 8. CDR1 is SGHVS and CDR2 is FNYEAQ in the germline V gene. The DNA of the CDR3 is TGTGCCAGCAGCGCTCTCAGCGGGGGACCAGATACGCAGTATTTT. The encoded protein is CASSALSGGPDTQYF.

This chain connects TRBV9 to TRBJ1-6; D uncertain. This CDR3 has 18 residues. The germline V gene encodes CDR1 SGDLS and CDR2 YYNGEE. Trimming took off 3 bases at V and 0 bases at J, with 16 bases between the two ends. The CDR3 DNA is TGTGCCAGCAGCGGCTACCCAGTGGAGCCCTCCTATAATTCACCCCTCCACTTT. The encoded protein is CASSGYPVEPSYNSPLHF.

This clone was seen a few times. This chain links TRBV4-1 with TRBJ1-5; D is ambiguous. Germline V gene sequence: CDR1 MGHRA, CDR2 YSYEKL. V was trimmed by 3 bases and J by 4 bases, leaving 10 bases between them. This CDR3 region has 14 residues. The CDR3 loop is CASSHPEGNQPQHF. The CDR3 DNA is TGCGCCAGCAGCCATCCCGAGGGAAATCAGCCCCAGCATTTT.

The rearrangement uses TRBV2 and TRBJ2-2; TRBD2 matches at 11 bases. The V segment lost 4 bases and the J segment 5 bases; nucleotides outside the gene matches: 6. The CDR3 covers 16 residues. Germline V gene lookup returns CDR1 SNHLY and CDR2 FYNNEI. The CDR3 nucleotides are TGTGCCAGCAGTGGTAGCGGGGGGGCCGGGACCGGGGAGCTGTTTTTT. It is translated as CASSGSGGAGTGELFF.

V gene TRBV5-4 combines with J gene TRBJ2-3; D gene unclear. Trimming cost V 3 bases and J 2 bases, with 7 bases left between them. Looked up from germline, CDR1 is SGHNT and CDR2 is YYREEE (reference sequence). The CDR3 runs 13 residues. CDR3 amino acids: CASSSGATDTQYF. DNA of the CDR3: TGTGCCAGCAGCTCCGGTGCCACAGATACGCAGTATTTT. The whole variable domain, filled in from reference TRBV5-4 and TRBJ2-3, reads ETGVTQSPTHLIKTRGQQVTLRCSSQSGHNTVSWYQQALGQGPQFIFQYYREEENGRGNFPPRFSGLQFPNYSSELNVNALELDDSALYLCASSSGATDTQYFGPGTRLTVL.

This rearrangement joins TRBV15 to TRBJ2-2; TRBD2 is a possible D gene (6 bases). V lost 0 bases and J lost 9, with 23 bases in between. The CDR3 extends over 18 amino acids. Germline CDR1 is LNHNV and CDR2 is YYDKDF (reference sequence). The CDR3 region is CATSRDHTGTYYHRELFF. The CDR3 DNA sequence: TGTGCCACCAGCAGAGACCACACCGGGACTTACTATCACCGGGAGCTGTTTTTT. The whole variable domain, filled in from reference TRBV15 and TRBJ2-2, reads DAMVIQNPRYQVTQFGKPVTLSCSQTLNHNVMYWYQQKSSQAPKLLFHYYDKDFNNEADTPDNFQSRRPNTSFCFLDIRSPGLGDTAMYLCATSRDHTGTYYHRELFFGEGSRLTVL.

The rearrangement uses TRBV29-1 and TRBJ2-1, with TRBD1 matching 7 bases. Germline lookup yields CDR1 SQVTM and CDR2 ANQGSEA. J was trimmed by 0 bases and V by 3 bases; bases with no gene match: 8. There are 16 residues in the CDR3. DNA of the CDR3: TGCAGCGTTGAGAACCCGGACAGGAGCTCCTACAATGAGCAGTTCTTC. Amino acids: CSVENPDRSSYNEQFF.

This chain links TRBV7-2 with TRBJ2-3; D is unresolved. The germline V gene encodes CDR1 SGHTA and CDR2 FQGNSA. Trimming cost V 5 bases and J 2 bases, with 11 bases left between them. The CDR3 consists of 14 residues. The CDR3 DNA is TGTGCCAGCAGCATTCGACAAATCACAGATACGCAGTATTTT. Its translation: CASSIRQITDTQYF.